The 16 T cell receptor beta chains presented below share a single source sample, sequenced in a study of regulatory T cells in long-lasting Graves disease. This sample's time point: newly diagnosed GD, antithyroid drugs for less than 3 months. Extracted RNA from PBMCs served as the source of the TCR library. With iRepertoire HTBI primers and Arm-PCR of CDR3 regions, TCR beta libraries were built. TCRdb reanalysed the multiplex PCR reads using MiXCR and keeps one entry per CDR3 protein. The table records 450,000 to 700,000 distinct CDR3 sequences, about 13% of them present only once. The sample also formed part of further work on T cells in Graves' hyperthyroidism and ophthalmopathy.

This material consisted of peripheral blood mononuclear cells (PBMCs), taken at new diagnosis, from a patient treated with antithyroid drugs. These TCRs come from a man younger than 45 with Graves disease.

This clonotype appeared many times. The gene calls are TRBV27 and TRBJ2-3; 10 positions agree with TRBD1. The CDR3 has 14 amino acids. Trimming at V came to 2 bases and at J to 9 bases, leaving 5 bases not matched to a gene. Per germline, CDR1 MNHEY and CDR2 SMNVEV (reference sequence). Written as DNA, the CDR3 is TGTGCCAGCAGTTTAAGGGACAGGGGTTGGACGCAGTATTTT. Protein product: CASSLRDRGWTQYF.

The gene calls are TRBV6-5 and TRBJ2-7, with D perhaps matching TRBD1 (6 bases). V gave up 0 bases and J gave up 2 bases, with 8 bases separating them. CDR1 is MNHEY, CDR2 SVGAGI, per germline. This CDR3 contains 14 residues. In nucleotides, the CDR3 is TGTGCCAGCAGTTACTCCGGACAGACCTACGAGCAGTACTTC. Protein product: CASSYSGQTYEQYF.

This clonotype was detected ten times or more. J is TRBJ2-7 and V is TRBV10-3; D is possibly TRBD1 or TRBD2 (6 bases each). With 1 base removed from V and 5 bases from J, the gap between germline ends came to 12 bases. The length of the CDR3 is 14 residues. Germline lookup yields CDR1 ENHRY and CDR2 SYGVKD. The CDR3 bases are TGTGCCATCAGTGAGTGGGTAGGGGGGAACGAGCAGTACTTC. This sequence encodes CAISEWVGGNEQYF.

This clonotype was recorded at least ten times. The chain has TRBV6-5 and TRBJ2-7, with D perhaps TRBD1 (6 bases). V lost 2 bases to trimming and J lost 4 bases, with 15 bases between them. This CDR3 has 15 residues. Germline CDR1 MNHEY, CDR2 SVGAGI. The CDR3 DNA is TGTGCCAGCAGTTACACAGGGCCGGCTGCTTACGAGCAGTACTTC. As protein: CASSYTGPAAYEQYF.

In its sample, this clonotype was seen many times. This rearrangement joins TRBV15 to TRBJ2-7, with no clear D. The V and J ends lost 0 bases and 0 bases respectively, with 12 bases between them. CDR1 and CDR2 from the germline V gene are LNHNV and YYDKDF (reference sequence). CDR3 size: 16 residues. The CDR3 loop is CATSREMRHISYEQYF. CDR3 bases: TGTGCCACCAGCAGAGAAATGAGACACATCTCCTACGAGCAGTACTTC. The complete variable domain, with remaining parts taken from reference TRBV15 and TRBJ2-7, reads DAMVIQNPRYQVTQFGKPVTLSCSQTLNHNVMYWYQQKSSQAPKLLFHYYDKDFNNEADTPDNFQSRRPNTSFCFLDIRSPGLGDTAMYLCATSREMRHISYEQYFGPGTRLTVT.

This clonotype is medium-sized (0.01 to 0.1%) by share. The chain recombines TRBV6-1 with TRBJ2-1; D might be TRBD2 (6 bases). Germline V gene sequence: CDR1 MNHNS, CDR2 SASEGT. V was cut by 11 bases and J by 8 bases, with 25 bases left in between. This CDR3 contains 15 residues. CDR3 DNA sequence: TGTGCCGCCGAGGGTTGGGCGGGAATCGACGATGAGCAGTTCTTC. Its translation is CAAEGWAGIDDEQFF.

This clonotype showed up many times. The chain is built from TRBV6-5 and TRBJ2-1; 7 positions match TRBD1. Trimming cost V 2 bases and J 4 bases; bases outside gene matches: 5. Germline-derived CDR1 and CDR2 are MNHEY and SVGAGI. The CDR3 extends over 15 amino acids. The CDR3 DNA reads TGTGCCAGCAGTTACAGGGACAGCCGTTACAATGAGCAGTTCTTC. This sequence encodes CASSYRDSRYNEQFF.

As to this clonotype: Germline is not matched at one junction end, which may reflect a read error. The chain joins TRBV24-1 to TRBJ1-5; D unresolved. The CDR3 length is 13 residues. CDR1 is KGHDR, CDR2 SFDVKD, per germline. The CDR3 coding sequence is TGTGCCACCAGCGATTCGGGGAGTCAGCCCCAGCATTTT. This translates into CATSDSGSQPQHF.

This clonotype was seen a handful of times. The rearrangement joins TRBV6-1 to TRBJ2-5; D is possibly TRBD1 (8 bases). The CDR3 totals 14 residues. V lost 6 bases and J 4 bases, leaving 15 bases between the germline ends. In germline, CDR1 is MNHNS, CDR2 SASEGT. In DNA form, the CDR3 reads TGTGCCAGCAGCCTACAGGGGGGGGGAGAGACCCAGTACTTC. This sequence encodes CASSLQGGGETQYF.

This clonotype has at least ten counts. The chain is built from TRBV12-3 or TRBV12-4 and TRBJ2-5; 9 nucleotides agree with TRBD1. Losses at the gene ends were 5 bases for V and 5 bases for J; bases not matched to a gene: 9. The CDR3 contains 15 residues. The CDR3 DNA follows: TGTGCCAGCAGTCACTCCGGGACAGGGAGGGAGACCCAGTACTTC. It specifies CASSHSGTGRETQYF.

In its sample, this clonotype was seen many times. The gene calls are TRBV7-9 and TRBJ2-7; TRBD2 agrees at 8 bases. The CDR3 is made up of 16 amino acids. CDR1 SEHNR and CDR2 FQNEAQ come from the germline V gene (reference sequence). V lost 0 bases to trimming and J lost 3 bases; unmatched junction nucleotides: 7. As DNA, the CDR3 is TGTGCCAGCAGCTTAGCCAAGGGACTAGAGGGCTACGAGCAGTACTTC. Translation: CASSLAKGLEGYEQYF.

Many counts were recorded for this clonotype. The chain recombines TRBV12-3 or TRBV12-4 with TRBJ1-1, with TRBD1 as a possible D gene (5 bases). The CDR3 loop spans 12 amino acids. V was clipped by 8 bases and J by 0 bases, with 7 bases between them. The CDR3 coding sequence is TGTGCCAGCTCGACAGTGAACACTGAAGCTTTCTTT. Protein product: CASSTVNTEAFF.

In its sample, this clonotype was seen many times. The chain combines TRBV29-1 with TRBJ1-6; a possible D gene is TRBD1 (6 bases). In germline, CDR1 is SQVTM, CDR2 ANQGSEA. Trimming pared 4 bases from V and 8 bases from J, leaving 12 bases between. This CDR3 is 13 amino acids long. CDR3 sequence: CSVATGNDSPLHF. The CDR3 DNA follows: TGCAGCGTTGCCACAGGGAACGATTCACCCCTCCACTTT.

This clonotype came up a few times. The rearrangement joins TRBV2 to TRBJ1-1; D is unclear. Germline V CDR1 and CDR2: SNHLY, FYNNEI. Trimming removed 8 bases at V and 7 bases at J, with 11 bases between. The CDR3 extends over 11 amino acids. This CDR3 reads CASFAGYEAFF. As DNA, the CDR3 is TGTGCCAGCTTTGCTGGATATGAAGCTTTCTTT.

This clonotype occurred many times. This rearrangement joins TRBV10-3 to TRBJ2-3; the D gene is possibly TRBD1 (7 bases). V shed 2 bases and J shed 5 bases, with 20 bases lying between them. CDR1 and CDR2 from the germline V gene are ENHRY and SYGVKD. CDR3 size: 17 residues. CDR3 nucleotides: TGTGCCATCAGTGAGAGGGCTAGCGAAACAGGGGAAGATACGCAGTATTTT. This translates into CAISERASETGEDTQYF.

The chain recombines TRBV12-3 or TRBV12-4 with TRBJ2-1; 12 bases line up with TRBD2. This CDR3 has 18 amino acids. Trimming cost V 5 bases and J 3 bases; bases outside gene matches: 11. The CDR3 region is CASSLLTSGSQSYNEQFF. CDR3 in DNA: TGTGCCAGCAGTCTCCTGACTAGCGGGAGTCAAAGCTACAATGAGCAGTTCTTC.